Reported below is one T cell receptor (beta chain). This CDR3 comprises 14 residues. From germline, CDR1 is MNHEY and CDR2 SVGEGT. The V gene end was trimmed by 5 bases and the J gene end by 7 bases; junction bases not matched to a gene: 6. Per the study methods: Amplification from reference gene primers served as the basis for estimated nucleated cell counts. Assay: immunoSEQ multiplex PCR; the TCRdb copy retains only in-frame clones and omits some. V and J calls and clone size are given by that table; D and trimming were obtained from the DNA. The data show roughly 100,000 clones, around 86% seen once. This entry comes from a study of blood T cell repertoires in COVID-19. Overall study: Both acute and convalescent COVID-19 samples were obtained from the United States, Italy and Spain. The analysed material was cDNA or gDNA that came from T cells, B-cell-depleted T cells, or PBMCs.

The chain uses TRBV6-2 or TRBV6-3 and TRBJ1-5; 9 bases map to TRBD1. The sequence was collected from a man older than 75 with acute or convalescent COVID-19. Material for sequencing was peripheral blood. The CDR3 nucleotides read TGTGCCAGCAGTCCGCGACAGGGGGTCCAGCCCCAGCATTTT. Translated, it gives CASSPRQGVQPQHF.